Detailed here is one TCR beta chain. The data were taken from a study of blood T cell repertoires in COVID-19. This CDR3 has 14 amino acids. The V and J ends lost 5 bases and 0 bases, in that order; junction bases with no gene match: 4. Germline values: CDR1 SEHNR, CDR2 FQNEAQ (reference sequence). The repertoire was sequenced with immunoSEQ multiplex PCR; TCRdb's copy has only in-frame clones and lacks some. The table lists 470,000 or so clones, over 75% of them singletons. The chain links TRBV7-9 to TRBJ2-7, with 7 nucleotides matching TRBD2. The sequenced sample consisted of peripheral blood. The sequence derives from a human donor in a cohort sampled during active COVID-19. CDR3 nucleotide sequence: TGTGCCAGCAGCCCTTCTAGCGGCTCCTACGAGCAGTACTTC. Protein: CASSPSSGSYEQYF.